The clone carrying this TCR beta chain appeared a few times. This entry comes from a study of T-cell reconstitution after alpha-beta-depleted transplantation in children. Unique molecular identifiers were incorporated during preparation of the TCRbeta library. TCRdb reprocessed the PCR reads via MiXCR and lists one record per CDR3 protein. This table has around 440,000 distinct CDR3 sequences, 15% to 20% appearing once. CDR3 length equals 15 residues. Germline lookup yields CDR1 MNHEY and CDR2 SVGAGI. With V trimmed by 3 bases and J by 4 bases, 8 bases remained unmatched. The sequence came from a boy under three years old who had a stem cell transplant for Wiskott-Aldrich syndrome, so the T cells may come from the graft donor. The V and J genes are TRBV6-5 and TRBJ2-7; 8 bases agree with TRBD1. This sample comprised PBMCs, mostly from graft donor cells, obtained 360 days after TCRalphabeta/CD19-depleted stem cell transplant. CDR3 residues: CASSYLGQDGYEQYF. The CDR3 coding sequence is TGTGCCAGCAGTTATTTGGGACAGGACGGGTACGAGCAGTACTTC.